The T cell receptor beta chain described here comes from a study of T cells of healthy individuals. CDR3 length: 15 residues. V lost 0 bases and J lost 0, with 7 bases in between. Germline V CDR1 and CDR2: SGHRS, YFSETQ. TCRdb ran MiXCR on the 5' RACE reads and lists one entry per CDR3 protein. The sample carries 50,000 to 55,000 distinct CDR3 sequences, over 12% recorded once. This receptor was obtained from a human donor in good health. This chain joins TRBV5-1 and TRBJ1-5; maybe TRBD1 (5 bases). In nucleotides, the CDR3 is TGCGCCAGCAGCTTGGGACAGTTTAGCAATCAGCCCCAGCATTTT. Translated, it gives CASSLGQFSNQPQHF.